The 3 T cell receptor beta chains listed next were all sequenced from one sample in a study of blood T cell repertoires in COVID-19. Using immunoSEQ multiplex PCR, the repertoire was profiled, and TCRdb retains in-frame clones only, with some absent. The table shows about 370,000 clones, with more than 85% occurring only once. The sequencing input was PBMCs or T cells enriched from blood (not recorded which). Receptor source: a woman between 40 and 50 years old who had been exposed to COVID-19.

The chain joins TRBV13 to TRBJ1-3; D gene ambiguous. Trimming removed 1 base from V and 1 base from J, with 17 bases in between. The CDR3 is 18 residues long. Germline CDR1 PRHDT, CDR2 FYEKMQ (reference sequence). The CDR3 sequence: CASSLEVGRLNSGNTIYF. The CDR3 nucleotides read TGTGCCAGCAGCTTAGAAGTCGGCAGGCTAAATTCTGGAAACACCATATATTTT. Filled out from reference TRBV13 and TRBJ1-3, the complete variable domain reads AAGVIQSPRHLIKEKRETATLKCYPIPRHDTVYWYQQGPGQDPQFLISFYEKMQSDKGSIPDRFSAQQFSDYHSELNMSSLELGDSALYFCASSLEVGRLNSGNTIYFGEGSWLTVV.

The chain is built from TRBV7-9 and TRBJ2-2; D remains unclear. V was cut by 1 base and J by 5 bases, with 8 bases left in between. Looked up from germline, CDR1 is SEHNR and CDR2 is FQNEAQ (reference sequence). This CDR3 region has 14 residues. CDR3 protein: CASSLVTETGELFF. In nucleotides, the CDR3 is TGTGCCAGCAGCTTAGTAACGGAGACCGGGGAGCTGTTTTTT.

CDR3 bases: TGTGCCTGGGATCTAGGGGTGAACACTGAAGCTTTCTTT. Its translation: CAWDLGVNTEAFF. The rearrangement uses TRBV30 and TRBJ1-1, with D perhaps matching TRBD1 (5 bases). Germline CDR1 and CDR2: GTSNPN and SVGIG (reference sequence). The V gene lost 5 bases and the J gene lost 0 bases, with 10 bases spanning the gap. The CDR3 extends over 13 amino acids. The full variable domain, with the rest looked up from reference TRBV30 and TRBJ1-1, is SQTIHQWPATLVQPVGSPLSLECTVEGTSNPNLYWYRQAAGRGLQLLFYSVGIGQISSEVPQNLSASRPQDRQFILSSKKLLLSDSGFYLCAWDLGVNTEAFFGQGTRLTVV.